This T cell receptor beta chain was profiled in a study of blood T cell repertoires in COVID-19. Whole-study context: The United States, Italy and Spain provided the acute and convalescent COVID-19 samples.

In the source study's methods: For nucleated cells, counts were estimated from reference gene primer amplification. Method: immunoSEQ multiplex PCR; TCRdb's copy keeps in-frame clones and lacks some. V and J calls and clone size come straight from that table; D and trimming were deduced from the DNA. The sample consists of about 250,000 clones, about 87% of them appearing once. Seattle's cohort entered during active infection and was followed longitudinally. The germline V gene encodes CDR1 SEHNR and CDR2 FQNEAQ (reference sequence). There are 14 residues in the CDR3. With V trimmed by 6 bases and J by 13 bases, 14 bases remained unmatched.

This clonotype was obtained from a woman in her twenties or thirties with COVID-19, enrolled during active disease. The sequencing sample was made of peripheral blood. This chain links TRBV7-9 with TRBJ1-3; 8 bases line up with TRBD1. CDR3 nucleotide sequence: TGTGCCAGCAGTCTCGAGGGACAGGATCCGATTATATATTTT. This encodes CASSLEGQDPIIYF.